The 18 T cell receptor beta chains below were found in one sample sequenced in a study of T cell repertoires in cytomegalovirus infection. TCRdb re-analysed the reads in MiXCR, keeping a single row per CDR3 protein. The sample records approximately 500,000 distinct CDR3 sequences, approximately 15% being singletons. Sequencing input: CD8+ T cells from PBMCs. All receptors come from a human donor in good health (CMV status not recorded). Some clones in this sample may be carry-over from other donors' samples.

At least ten counts were recorded for this clonotype. The chain has TRBV27 and TRBJ1-2, with 8 bases identical to TRBD1. V lost 5 bases, J lost 4 bases, and 9 bases stayed unmatched. The CDR3 is made up of 15 amino acids. The germline gives CDR1 MNHEY, CDR2 SMNVEV (reference sequence). The DNA for the CDR3 is TGTGCCAGCAGTCTTGGGGGACAGGAAAGCTATGGCTACACCTTC. Its translation: CASSLGGQESYGYTF.

This clonotype was observed at least ten times. This chain connects TRBV6-1 to TRBJ2-7, with a possible D match to TRBD1 (5 bases). Germline CDR1 MNHNS, CDR2 SASEGT. The V end was cut by 9 bases, the J end by 0 bases, with 18 bases between. The CDR3 consists of 15 residues. The DNA of the CDR3 is TGTGCCAGTTCCGGTTTCCAGGGTAGCTCCTACGAGCAGTACTTC. It codes for CASSGFQGSSYEQYF.

This clonotype was observed at least ten times. The chain uses TRBV7-9 and TRBJ1-5, with D perhaps matching TRBD1 (5 bases). Germline CDR1 SEHNR, CDR2 FQNEAQ (reference sequence). Trimming cost V 5 bases and J 2 bases, with 13 bases left between them. This CDR3 comprises 15 residues. The CDR3 nucleotides are TGTGCCAGCAGCCAAGGCGGGGCAGGCAATCAGCCCCAGCATTTT. It codes for CASSQGGAGNQPQHF. The full variable domain, rest sourced from reference TRBV7-9 and TRBJ1-5, is DTGVSQNPRHKITKRGQNVTFRCDPISEHNRLYWYRQTLGQGPEFLTYFQNEAQLEKSRLLSDRFSAERPKGSFSTLEIQRTEQGDSAMYLCASSQGGAGNQPQHFGDGTRLSIL.

The rearrangement links TRBV6-4 to TRBJ2-4; D call uncertain. The CDR3 covers 12 residues. Trimming took 0 bases from V and 11 from J, leaving 8 bases between them. Germline assignment: CDR1 MRHNA and CDR2 SNTAGT. Written as DNA, the CDR3 is TGTGCCAGCAGTGACTCGAAAGGCCTTCAGTACTTC. It specifies CASSDSKGLQYF.

This clonotype came up many times. The genes are TRBV7-9 and TRBJ2-2; D might be TRBD1 (6 bases). Trimming removed 5 bases at V and 0 bases at J, with 16 bases between. Germline loops: CDR1 SEHNR, CDR2 FQNEAQ (reference sequence). The CDR3 runs 17 residues. The CDR3 DNA reads TGTGCCAGCAGCCACCCCAGGGGTTTCGCGAACACCGGGGAGCTGTTTTTT. Protein product: CASSHPRGFANTGELFF.

In this sample, this clonotype turned up many times. The genes are TRBV4-1 and TRBJ1-1; D gene unclear. The CDR3 sequence is 12 residues long. In germline, CDR1 is MGHRA, CDR2 YSYEKL. V lost 3 bases and J lost 7, with 9 bases in between. CDR3 DNA: TGCGCCAGCAGCCAGCGCGTGGGTGAAGCTTTCTTT. Translated: CASSQRVGEAFF.

This sequence joins TRBV9 and TRBJ1-4; 9 bases are shared with TRBD1. CDR3 length equals 15 residues. The V segment lost 3 bases and the J segment 6 bases; nucleotides outside the gene matches: 6. Germline V gene data show CDR1 as SGDLS and CDR2 as YYNGEE. CDR3: CASSASGTGYEKLFF. DNA for the CDR3: TGTGCCAGCAGCGCGTCCGGGACAGGGTATGAAAAACTGTTTTTT.

This clonotype showed up just a few times. This sequence joins TRBV27 and TRBJ2-1, with 7 bases fitting TRBD2. In germline, CDR1 is MNHEY, CDR2 SMNVEV (reference sequence). The CDR3 covers 15 residues. Trimming cost V 3 bases and J 10 bases; bases outside gene matches: 12. DNA of the CDR3: TGTGCCAGCAGTTTTGTAGCGGGCCTCCCGGGGGAGCAGTTCTTC. It specifies CASSFVAGLPGEQFF.

The chain links TRBV28 to TRBJ1-4, with D maybe TRBD1 (5 bases). The CDR3 has 15 amino acids. V was clipped by 2 bases and J by 8 bases, with 15 bases between them. Germline assignment: CDR1 MDHEN and CDR2 SYDVKM. In nucleotides, the CDR3 is TGTGCCAGCAGTTTACGCAGGAGGGACTTGGAAAAACTGTTTTTT. It is translated as CASSLRRRDLEKLFF.

The rearrangement joins TRBV10-1 to TRBJ1-1; possibly TRBD1 for D (5 bases). Germline CDR1 WNHNN, CDR2 SYGVQD (reference sequence). The CDR3 sequence is 14 residues long. V dropped 3 bases and J dropped 4 bases, with 12 bases sitting between them. The CDR3 reads CASSDGRESTEAFF. The CDR3 DNA is TGCGCCAGCAGTGATGGCAGGGAAAGCACTGAAGCTTTCTTT.

The chain is built from TRBV2 and TRBJ1-3, with D hard to call. Germline V CDR1 and CDR2: SNHLY, FYNNEI. Trimming removed 3 bases from V and 0 bases from J, with 9 bases in between. The CDR3 extends over 15 amino acids. The chain's CDR3 is CASSELQNSGNTIYF. CDR3 nucleotide sequence: TGTGCCAGCAGTGAGTTGCAGAACTCTGGAAACACCATATATTTT.

This clonotype was seen once. The chain carries TRBV19 and TRBJ1-5, with D possibly TRBD1 on 5 matching bases. V was shortened by 6 bases and J by 2 bases, with 17 bases between the two germline ends. Germline V gene sequence: CDR1 LNHDA, CDR2 SQIVND (reference sequence). The CDR3 is 16 amino acids. The CDR3, as DNA: TGTGCCAGTAGCCGAACAGGAGGAAGGCGCAATCAGCCCCAGCATTTT. This translates into CASSRTGGRRNQPQHF.

This clonotype was seen many times. V usage is TRBV19 and J usage is TRBJ1-2, with D unclear. The CDR3 consists of 17 residues. Trimming removed 6 bases at V and 1 base at J, with 21 bases between. Germline CDR1 is LNHDA and CDR2 is SQIVND (reference sequence). The CDR3: CASSRTRLRQINYGYTF. The CDR3 DNA is TGTGCCAGTAGCCGGACGAGATTAAGGCAAATTAACTATGGCTACACCTTC.

This clonotype showed up just a few times. The V call is TRBV9, the J call TRBJ2-5; 10 nucleotides line up with TRBD2. Germline loops: CDR1 SGDLS, CDR2 YYNGEE. Trimming cost V 1 base and J 4 bases; bases outside gene matches: 1. The CDR3 contains 14 residues. CDR3 sequence: CASSVSSGGETQYF. The CDR3 DNA reads as TGTGCCAGCAGCGTATCTAGCGGGGGAGAGACCCAGTACTTC.

Ten or more counts support this clonotype. The V call is TRBV7-6, the J call TRBJ2-1; tentative D call: TRBD2 (6 bases). Germline assignment: CDR1 SGHVS and CDR2 FNYEAQ. V lost 1 base and J lost 10, with 8 bases in between. This CDR3 is built from 12 residues. This CDR3 is CASSLDREEQFF. CDR3 sequence (DNA): TGTGCCAGCAGCTTAGACCGGGAGGAGCAGTTCTTC.

V usage is TRBV6-1 and J usage is TRBJ1-1; no definite D call. The CDR3 sequence is 14 residues long. Germline V gene lookup returns CDR1 MNHNS and CDR2 SASEGT. Trimming cost V 1 base and J 11 bases, with 17 bases left between them. This chain's CDR3 is CASSEDRATWEAFF. The CDR3 DNA reads as TGTGCCAGCAGTGAAGATAGGGCCACCTGGGAGGCTTTCTTT.

There are a few counts of this clonotype. The chain combines TRBV5-4 with TRBJ2-1; maybe TRBD1 (6 bases). The CDR3 extends over 13 amino acids. Trimming removed 2 bases at V and 8 bases at J, with 11 bases between. In germline, CDR1 is SGHNT, CDR2 YYREEE (reference sequence). The CDR3 reads CASSLGGRDEQFF. CDR3 sequence (DNA): TGTGCCAGCAGCTTAGGGGGAAGGGATGAGCAGTTCTTC.

This clonotype was seen many times. The V call is TRBV6-5, the J call TRBJ2-1; possibly TRBD1 or TRBD2 for D (6 bases each). Looked up from germline, CDR1 is MNHEY and CDR2 is SVGAGI. V was cut by 4 bases and J by 0 bases, with 13 bases left in between. CDR3 size: 16 residues. The CDR3 loop is CASSSGRGLSYNEQFF. CDR3 in DNA: TGTGCCAGCAGTTCGGGCAGGGGACTCTCCTACAATGAGCAGTTCTTC.